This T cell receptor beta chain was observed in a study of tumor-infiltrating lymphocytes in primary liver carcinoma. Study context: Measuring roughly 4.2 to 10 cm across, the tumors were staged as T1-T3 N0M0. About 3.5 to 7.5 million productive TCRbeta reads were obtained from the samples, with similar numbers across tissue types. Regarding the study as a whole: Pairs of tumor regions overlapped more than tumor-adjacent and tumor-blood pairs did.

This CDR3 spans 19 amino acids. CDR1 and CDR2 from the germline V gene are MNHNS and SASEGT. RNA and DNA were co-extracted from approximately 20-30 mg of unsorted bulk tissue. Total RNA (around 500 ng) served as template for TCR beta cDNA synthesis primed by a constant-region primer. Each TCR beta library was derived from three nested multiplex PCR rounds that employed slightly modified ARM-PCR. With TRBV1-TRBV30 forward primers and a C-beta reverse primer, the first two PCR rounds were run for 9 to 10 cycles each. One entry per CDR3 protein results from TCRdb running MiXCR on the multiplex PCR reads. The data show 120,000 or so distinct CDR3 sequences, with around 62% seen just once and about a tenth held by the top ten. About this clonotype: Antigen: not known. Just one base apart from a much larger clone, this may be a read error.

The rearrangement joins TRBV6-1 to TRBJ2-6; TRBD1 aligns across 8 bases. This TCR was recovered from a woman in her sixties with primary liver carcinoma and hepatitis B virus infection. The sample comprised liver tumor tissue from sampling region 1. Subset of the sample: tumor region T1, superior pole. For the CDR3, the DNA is TGTACCAGCAGTGAAAATCTCGTCAGGGGGCGATCTGGGGCCAACGTCCTGACTTTC. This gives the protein CTSSENLVRGRSGANVLTF.